The next 15 T cell receptor beta chains were all read from a single sample in a study of beta chain features in type 1 diabetes. Study conclusions and caveats: Researchers report that Type 1 diabetes patients had moderately but significantly shorter TCRB CDR3s across all four CD4+ subsets.

Isolated RNA was reverse transcribed in full, so expressed TCRB transcripts were sequenced. Profiled with immunoSEQ multiplex PCR; TCRdb holds only in-frame clones, not every one. Of 640,000 or so clones listed, roughly 13% were seen once; the top ten hold 0.035% to 0.045%. For these TCRs, the target antigens are not known. Sequences were obtained from naive CD4+ T cells from blood. These receptors originate from a man aged 18 to 35 with type 1 diabetes.

The table lists this clone with a few counts. The rearrangement joins TRBV7-2 to TRBJ2-4, with D maybe TRBD1 (6 bases). The CDR3 is 13 amino acids. The germline CDR1 and CDR2 sequences are SGHTA and FQGNSA. The germline V and J ends were trimmed by 4 bases and 6 bases, with 10 bases remaining between them. As DNA, the CDR3 is TGTGCCAGCAGCTCCGGACAGATAAACATTCAGTACTTC. Encoded protein: CASSSGQINIQYF.

V and J are TRBV4-3 and TRBJ2-1; 8 bases are shared with TRBD2. There are 17 residues in the CDR3. Trimming took 4 bases from V and 2 from J; bases not matched to a gene: 10. CDR1 and CDR2 from the germline V gene are LGHNA and YSLEER. The CDR3 coding sequence is TGCGCCAGCAGCCGGAGCTCTGGGCGGGGGGCCTACAATGAGCAGTTCTTC. Amino acid sequence: CASSRSSGRGAYNEQFF.

This clone was counted between two and nine times. This sequence joins TRBV9 and TRBJ1-2; TRBD1 matches 8 bases. Trimming cost V 0 bases and J 5 bases; bases outside gene matches: 9. CDR3 length: 16 amino acids. Germline V gene lookup returns CDR1 SGDLS and CDR2 YYNGEE. CDR3 residues: CASSVADGQGYYGYTF. The CDR3 DNA reads as TGTGCCAGCAGCGTAGCTGATGGACAGGGTTATTATGGCTACACCTTC.

This clone was observed a few times. This rearrangement joins TRBV10-2 to TRBJ2-5; TRBD1 agrees at 7 bases. CDR1 is WSHSY and CDR2 is SAAADI in the germline V gene. J gave up 4 bases and V 6 bases, and 8 bases lay outside the gene matches. The CDR3 has 14 amino acids. CDR3 nucleotide sequence: TGCGCCAGCAGGCTTACCTACAGGGGAGAGACCCAGTACTTC. Amino acids: CASRLTYRGETQYF.

This clone was observed a few times. The V call is TRBV30, the J call TRBJ1-1, with TRBD1 identical over 7 bases. With 5 bases clipped from V and 6 bases from J, the junction kept 3 bases outside the gene matches. This CDR3 has 11 residues. Germline loops: CDR1 GTSNPN, CDR2 SVGIG (reference sequence). CDR3 in DNA: TGTGCCTGGGGCAGGGGGTCTGAAGCTTTCTTT. Encoded protein: CAWGRGSEAFF.

The rearrangement joins TRBV5-1 to TRBJ2-6, with D unclear. Trimming removed 4 bases from V and 2 bases from J, with 7 bases in between. The germline V gene encodes CDR1 SGHRS and CDR2 YFSETQ. The CDR3 has 14 amino acids. The CDR3 loop reads CASSGDPGANVLTF. The CDR3 region has the DNA TGCGCCAGCAGCGGAGACCCTGGGGCCAACGTCCTGACTTTC.

The chain combines TRBV30 with TRBJ2-2; D remains unclear. The CDR3 is 14 amino acids. CDR1 and CDR2 (germline): GTSNPN, SVGIG (reference sequence). Trimming took off 2 bases at V and 6 bases at J, with 13 bases between the two ends. In nucleotides, the CDR3 is TGTGCCTGGAGTTTCCTAAGTTCGGCCGGGGAGCTGTTTTTT. Translating gives CAWSFLSSAGELFF. Drawing the rest from reference TRBV30 and TRBJ2-2, the complete variable domain is SQTIHQWPATLVQPVGSPLSLECTVEGTSNPNLYWYRQAAGRGLQLLFYSVGIGQISSEVPQNLSASRPQDRQFILSSKKLLLSDSGFYLCAWSFLSSAGELFFGEGSRLTVL.

This clone was observed a few times. This chain joins TRBV9 and TRBJ1-2, with unresolved D. Trimming removed 0 bases from V and 6 bases from J, with 9 bases in between. Germline CDR1 is SGDLS and CDR2 is YYNGEE. The CDR3 sequence is 13 residues long. The CDR3 spells CASSVELGNGYTF. The CDR3 DNA follows: TGTGCCAGCAGCGTAGAACTGGGAAATGGCTACACCTTC.

The chain couples TRBV29-1 to TRBJ2-7; 9 positions agree with TRBD1. The CDR3 length is 12 residues. Germline CDR1 SQVTM, CDR2 ANQGSEA. V was clipped by 6 bases and J by 2 bases; unmatched bases: 2. CDR3 in amino acids: CSVRDRAYEQYF. As DNA, the CDR3 is TGCAGCGTCCGGGACAGGGCCTACGAGCAGTACTTC.

The chain uses TRBV19 and TRBJ2-6; 9 nucleotides agree with TRBD1. Germline V lookup: CDR1 LNHDA, CDR2 SQIVND (reference sequence). Trimming took 1 base from V and 2 from J; bases not matched to a gene: 3. The CDR3 has 17 amino acids. CDR3 amino acids: CASSIGTGEAGANVLTF. The CDR3, as DNA: TGTGCCAGTAGTATAGGGACAGGGGAAGCTGGGGCCAACGTCCTGACTTTC.

This clone was observed a handful of times. Within the sample, other DNA sequences also encode this same CDR3. This rearrangement joins TRBV30 to TRBJ2-1; no clear D. V was cut by 1 base and J by 0 bases, with 4 bases left in between. The CDR3 loop spans 13 amino acids. Germline V CDR1 and CDR2: GTSNPN, SVGIG (reference sequence). CDR3 region: CAWSESSYNEQFF. The CDR3 bases are TGTGCCTGGAGTGAGAGCTCCTACAATGAGCAGTTCTTC.

This clone came up a few times. Other DNA sequences from this sample encode an identical CDR3 as well. The V gene is TRBV7-9, the J gene TRBJ1-5; D remains ambiguous. Per germline, CDR1 SEHNR and CDR2 FQNEAQ (reference sequence). V was shortened by 2 bases and J by 1 base, with 3 bases between the two germline ends. This CDR3 contains 13 residues. The chain's CDR3 is CASSLTSNQPQHF. CDR3 coding DNA: TGTGCCAGCAGCTTAACAAGCAATCAGCCCCAGCATTTT.

This clone was observed a few times. This chain links TRBV28 with TRBJ2-7; D is unresolved. This CDR3 spans 11 amino acids. V was trimmed by 4 bases and J by 12 bases, leaving 13 bases between them. Looked up from germline, CDR1 is MDHEN and CDR2 is SYDVKM. The CDR3 spells CASSSIRIAYF. Written as DNA, the CDR3 is TGTGCCAGCAGTTCCATTAGAATCGCGTACTTC.

A few counts support this clone. The rearrangement uses TRBV19 and TRBJ2-2; the match to TRBD1 covers 9 bases. CDR3 size: 15 residues. Germline CDR1 reads LNHDA; CDR2 reads SQIVND (reference sequence). V gave up 5 bases and J gave up 6 bases; unmatched junction bases: 7. The CDR3 loop reads CASSVEQGAAGELFF. CDR3 bases: TGTGCCAGTAGTGTCGAACAGGGGGCAGCCGGGGAGCTGTTTTTT.

This chain joins TRBV4-2 and TRBJ1-1; D may be TRBD1 (5 bases). The CDR3 runs 12 residues. Trimming stripped 3 bases from V and 8 bases from J, with 10 bases between. In germline, CDR1 is LGHNA, CDR2 YNFKEQ. The CDR3 protein is CASSHTGTEAFF. The CDR3 DNA reads as TGTGCCAGCAGCCATACAGGAACCGAAGCTTTCTTT.